What follows are 32 T cell receptor beta chains derived from one specimen sequenced in a study of CD8+ T cells in alopecia areata. RNA extraction was followed by reverse transcription into cDNA, which acted as the sequencing template. TCRdb's copy holds only in-frame clones and misses some; the assay was immunoSEQ multiplex PCR. Here the sample spans some 110,000 clones, 55% to 70% being singletons. The source material was CD4+ T cells sorted from blood. These TCRs come from a human donor in good health.

There are a few counts of this clone. The chain joins TRBV7-2 to TRBJ1-2; TRBD1 might be the D (5 bases). From germline, CDR1 is SGHTA and CDR2 FQGNSA. The germline V and J ends were trimmed by 3 bases and 8 bases, with 13 bases remaining between them. This CDR3 comprises 13 residues. DNA of the CDR3: TGTGCCAGCAGCTTGGGACTCCCACTGGGCTACACCTTC. It specifies CASSLGLPLGYTF.

This rearrangement joins TRBV29-1 to TRBJ1-1; unclear D gene. The CDR3 runs to 10 residues. Germline CDR1 SQVTM, CDR2 ANQGSEA. Trimming stripped 2 bases from V and 10 bases from J, with 8 bases between. For the CDR3, the DNA is TGCAGCGTTGAACCGGCGGCAGCTTTCTTT. Protein sequence: CSVEPAAAFF.

This sequence joins TRBV29-1 and TRBJ2-5; 7 nucleotides agree with TRBD1. This CDR3 is built from 11 residues. CDR1 and CDR2 (germline): SQVTM, ANQGSEA. The V and J ends lost 5 bases and 4 bases, in that order; junction bases with no gene match: 1. In DNA form, the CDR3 reads TGCAGCGTTTGGACAGGAGAGACCCAGTACTTC. It translates to CSVWTGETQYF.

This clone was observed a handful of times. The chain couples TRBV29-1 to TRBJ1-2; no reliable D call. The CDR3 is made up of 12 amino acids. With 7 bases removed from V and 9 bases from J, the gap between germline ends came to 18 bases. The germline CDR1 and CDR2 sequences are SQVTM and ANQGSEA. Here the CDR3 reads CSATRGWESYTF. The CDR3 DNA follows: TGCAGCGCCACCCGGGGTTGGGAAAGCTACACCTTC.

V gene TRBV30 combines with J gene TRBJ1-5; D gene ambiguous. V was trimmed by 2 bases and J by 5 bases, leaving 10 bases between them. This CDR3 has 13 amino acids. CDR1 and CDR2 (germline): GTSNPN, SVGIG (reference sequence). CDR3 nucleotides: TGTGCCTGGAGTATCCGGGAGGATCAGCCCCAGCATTTT. Protein product: CAWSIREDQPQHF.

The chain couples TRBV30 to TRBJ1-2; no firm D call. Between the trimmed V and J ends, which lost 3 bases and 5 bases, there was a span of 7 bases. This CDR3 comprises 11 residues. Germline V lookup: CDR1 GTSNPN, CDR2 SVGIG (reference sequence). CDR3 residues: CAWRGVYGYTF. CDR3 bases: TGTGCCTGGAGAGGAGTTTATGGCTACACCTTC.

This rearrangement joins TRBV7-9 to TRBJ2-7; no clear D. Trimming took 1 base from V and 0 from J, leaving 10 bases between them. The CDR3 loop spans 15 amino acids. CDR1 SEHNR and CDR2 FQNEAQ come from the germline V gene (reference sequence). As DNA, the CDR3 is TGTGCCAGCAGCTTAGGGCAGATCAGCTCCTACGAGCAGTACTTC. This encodes CASSLGQISSYEQYF.

V gene TRBV29-1 combines with J gene TRBJ2-3, with D unclear. V dropped 6 bases and J dropped 2 bases, with 15 bases sitting between them. This CDR3 spans 14 amino acids. Germline V gives CDR1 SQVTM, CDR2 ANQGSEA. The CDR3 loop reads CSVGSLPPTDTQYF. Written as DNA, the CDR3 is TGCAGCGTCGGCTCGCTACCTCCCACAGATACGCAGTATTTT.

This clone came up a few times. The V and J genes are TRBV2 and TRBJ2-2, with a tentative D call TRBD2 (5 bases). Trimming shortened V by 8 bases and J by 7 bases, and 8 bases separated the two germline ends. Germline loops: CDR1 SNHLY, CDR2 FYNNEI. The CDR3 sequence is 11 residues long. The CDR3 loop is CASGRGGELFF. The CDR3 nucleotides are TGTGCCAGCGGACGGGGCGGGGAGCTGTTTTTT.

The chain is built from TRBV29-1 and TRBJ2-5, with 12 bases lining up with TRBD1. V was pared by 7 bases and J by 5 bases, with 8 bases of the junction left unmatched. The CDR3 contains 14 residues. Per germline, CDR1 SQVTM and CDR2 ANQGSEA. The CDR3 nucleotides are TGCAGCGACGAGGGACAGGGGGCCGGGGAGACCCAGTACTTC. This encodes CSDEGQGAGETQYF.

The chain couples TRBV7-2 to TRBJ2-4, with TRBD2 identical over 8 bases. V gave up 6 bases and J gave up 0 bases; unmatched junction bases: 4. The CDR3 sequence is 15 residues long. Germline CDR1 SGHTA, CDR2 FQGNSA. CDR3 in DNA: TGTGCCAGCAGGCGGGGGGCCTTAGCCAAAAACATTCAGTACTTC. Translating it yields CASRRGALAKNIQYF.

This clone showed up just a few times. The chain joins TRBV27 to TRBJ2-7; no clear D gene. Per germline, CDR1 MNHEY and CDR2 SMNVEV (reference sequence). The CDR3 runs to 17 residues. The V end was cut by 3 bases, the J end by 3 bases, with 21 bases between. CDR3 nucleotides: TGTGCCAGCAGTTTCTCCCCTGGCGCAGGATCCAGCTACGAGCAGTACTTC. It encodes CASSFSPGAGSSYEQYF.

The V gene is TRBV5-1, the J gene TRBJ2-5; D gene unclear. Germline V CDR1 and CDR2: SGHRS, YFSETQ. This CDR3 region has 13 residues. Between the trimmed V and J ends, which lost 6 bases and 5 bases, there was a span of 14 bases. CDR3 coding DNA: TGCGCCAGCAATCCGTGGCAAGGGGAGACCCAGTACTTC. This sequence encodes CASNPWQGETQYF.

V gene TRBV20-1 combines with J gene TRBJ2-7, with TRBD1 matching over 7 bases. CDR1 is DFQATT and CDR2 is SNEGSKA in the germline V gene (reference sequence). J was trimmed by 8 bases and V by 1 base; bases with no gene match: 2. This CDR3 has 11 amino acids. The CDR3 loop is CSARGDRQQYF. CDR3 nucleotide sequence: TGCAGTGCTAGAGGGGACAGACAGCAGTACTTC.

The chain links TRBV30 to TRBJ1-5; TRBD1 aligns across 7 bases. The CDR3 length is 15 residues. The trim removed 2 bases at V and 4 bases at J, leaving 8 bases unmatched. Germline-derived CDR1 and CDR2 are GTSNPN and SVGIG (reference sequence). The CDR3 nucleotides read TGTGCCTGGAGTACCGGGACAGCGGATAATCAGCCCCAGCATTTT. It codes for CAWSTGTADNQPQHF.

DNA for the CDR3: TGCGCCAGCAGCCCCTACCCTAGCGGGGGGGTGGGCAATGAGCAGTTCTTC. It is translated as CASSPYPSGGVGNEQFF. This chain joins TRBV4-1 and TRBJ2-1, with TRBD2 matching 12 bases. The CDR3 length is 17 residues. The germline gives CDR1 MGHRA, CDR2 YSYEKL. V lost 4 bases to trimming and J lost 6 bases; unmatched junction nucleotides: 10.

The CDR3 region is CATSRAGAGISGNTIYF. CDR3 DNA: TGTGCCACCAGCAGAGCTGGCGCTGGAATATCTGGAAACACCATATATTTT. The rearrangement joins TRBV15 to TRBJ1-3; D not resolved. Germline lookup yields CDR1 LNHNV and CDR2 YYDKDF (reference sequence). Between the trimmed V and J ends, which lost 1 base and 1 base, there was a span of 14 bases. The CDR3 is 17 residues long.

The gene calls are TRBV29-1 and TRBJ2-5; D tentatively reads TRBD1 or TRBD2 (5 bases each). CDR3 length equals 13 residues. V gave up 7 bases and J gave up 0 bases, with 12 bases separating them. The germline gives CDR1 SQVTM, CDR2 ANQGSEA. The CDR3 loop reads CSGGGGYQETQYF. CDR3 in DNA: TGCAGCGGGGGCGGCGGGTACCAAGAGACCCAGTACTTC. Full variable domain (outside the CDR3, taken from reference TRBV29-1 and TRBJ2-5): SAVISQKPSRDICQRGTSLTIQCQVDSQVTMMFWYRQQPGQSLTLIATANQGSEATYESGFVIDKFPISRPNLTFSTLTVSNMSPEDSSIYLCSGGGGYQETQYFGPGTRLLVL.

The chain recombines TRBV2 with TRBJ2-5; TRBD2 is a possible D gene (6 bases). The V and J ends lost 4 bases and 7 bases respectively, with 19 bases between them. The CDR3 extends over 15 amino acids. CDR1 and CDR2 (germline): SNHLY, FYNNEI. The CDR3 sequence: CASSGDGGPHGTQYF. The DNA for the CDR3 is TGTGCCAGCAGTGGTGACGGGGGACCCCACGGGACCCAGTACTTC. The complete variable domain, with remaining parts taken from reference TRBV2 and TRBJ2-5, reads EPEVTQTPSHQVTQMGQEVILRCVPISNHLYFYWYRQILGQKVEFLVSFYNNEISEKSEIFDDQFSVERPDGSNFTLKIRSTKLEDSAMYFCASSGDGGPHGTQYFGPGTRLLVL.

V and J are TRBV15 and TRBJ1-5; TRBD1 matches 9 bases. The V segment lost 6 bases and the J segment 4 bases; nucleotides outside the gene matches: 7. Germline V gene sequence: CDR1 LNHNV, CDR2 YYDKDF (reference sequence). The length of the CDR3 is 15 residues. The CDR3 spells CATRGDRVGNQPQHF. CDR3 in DNA: TGTGCCACCAGGGGGGACAGGGTTGGAAATCAGCCCCAGCATTTT.

The chain has TRBV2 and TRBJ2-6, with a tentative D call TRBD2 (6 bases). This CDR3 is 16 amino acids long. V lost 8 bases and J lost 0, with 14 bases in between. In germline, CDR1 is SNHLY, CDR2 FYNNEI. Here the CDR3 reads CASSAGSRSGANVLTF. The CDR3 nucleotides read TGTGCCAGCTCGGCCGGGAGCCGCTCTGGGGCCAACGTCCTGACTTTC.

In DNA form, the CDR3 reads TGTGCCAGCAGCTTGAACCCTGGGCAGCCCCAGCATTTT. It specifies CASSLNPGQPQHF. The chain couples TRBV5-6 to TRBJ1-5; D unresolved. Germline CDR1 SGHDT, CDR2 YYEEEE. There are 13 residues in the CDR3. V was trimmed by 1 base and J by 7 bases, leaving 9 bases between them.

The V call is TRBV6-1, the J call TRBJ1-5, with 11 bases fitting TRBD1. The CDR3 contains 13 residues. Germline CDR1 is MNHNS and CDR2 is SASEGT. The CDR3 reads CSSGQGAHQPQHF. The CDR3 coding sequence is TGTTCTAGCGGACAGGGGGCCCATCAGCCCCAGCATTTT.

The sample holds a few counts of this clone. The chain combines TRBV7-9 with TRBJ2-5, with D possibly matching TRBD2 (5 bases). Germline assignment: CDR1 SEHNR and CDR2 FQNEAQ (reference sequence). V was pared by 5 bases and J by 11 bases, with 18 bases between. This CDR3 has 13 amino acids. CDR3 amino acids: CASSPSRGHEQYF. The CDR3 DNA follows: TGTGCCAGCAGCCCCTCGAGAGGGCATGAGCAGTACTTC.

This clone appeared a few times. The chain carries TRBV6-6 and TRBJ2-3; D unresolved. The germline gives CDR1 MNHNY, CDR2 SVGAGI (reference sequence). The V end was cut by 10 bases, the J end by 3 bases, with 8 bases between. The CDR3 contains 11 residues. CDR3: CATLRTDTQYF. The CDR3 DNA reads TGTGCCACCCTCAGGACAGATACGCAGTATTTT.

The chain combines TRBV27 with TRBJ2-7; D gene unclear. The germline gives CDR1 MNHEY, CDR2 SMNVEV (reference sequence). This CDR3 comprises 12 residues. The ends were cut back, 7 bases at V and 3 bases at J, with 10 bases in the middle. Here the CDR3 reads CASKSLGYEQYF. For the CDR3, the DNA is TGTGCCAGCAAGTCGTTGGGCTACGAGCAGTACTTC.

The gene calls are TRBV29-1 and TRBJ1-2, with 7 nucleotides matching TRBD1. V was clipped by 5 bases and J by 6 bases; unmatched bases: 3. Germline loops: CDR1 SQVTM, CDR2 ANQGSEA. This CDR3 is built from 11 residues. DNA for the CDR3: TGCAGCGTTTTGGGGACAGATGGCTACACCTTC. The encoded protein is CSVLGTDGYTF.

This chain joins TRBV29-1 and TRBJ1-2, with 9 bases identical to TRBD1. The CDR3 sequence is 13 residues long. V lost 8 bases to trimming and J lost 7 bases; unmatched junction nucleotides: 11. The germline V gene has CDR1 SQVTM and CDR2 ANQGSEA. The CDR3 coding sequence is TGCAGCACAACAGGGGGCGGAGAAGGTGGCTACACCTTC. It is translated as CSTTGGGEGGYTF.

This clone appeared a few times. This chain joins TRBV6-6 and TRBJ1-3, with 7 positions matching TRBD1. This CDR3 spans 16 amino acids. The V gene's germline CDR1 is MNHNY and CDR2 SVGAGI (reference sequence). V lost 6 bases and J lost 0; bases outside the gene matches: 8. Here the CDR3 reads CASSSPGQDSGNTIYF. The CDR3, as DNA: TGTGCCAGCAGCTCTCCTGGACAGGACTCTGGAAACACCATATATTTT.

This chain uses TRBV29-1 with TRBJ1-1; D gene uncertain. CDR1 is SQVTM, CDR2 ANQGSEA, per germline. The CDR3 contains 12 residues. V lost 4 bases, J lost 1 base, and 7 bases lay in between. In nucleotides, the CDR3 is TGCAGCGTTGGAACAGCGAACACTGAAGCTTTCTTT. Translated, it gives CSVGTANTEAFF.

The chain recombines TRBV6-5 with TRBJ1-2, with 8 nucleotides matching TRBD1. CDR1 and CDR2 from the germline V gene are MNHEY and SVGAGI. This CDR3 contains 13 residues. With V trimmed by 2 bases and J by 8 bases, 4 bases remained unmatched. CDR3 sequence: CASSYRDRGGYTF. For the CDR3, the DNA is TGTGCCAGCAGTTACCGCGACAGGGGAGGCTACACCTTC.

V and J are TRBV2 and TRBJ2-3; 12 nucleotides match TRBD2. Germline CDR1 reads SNHLY; CDR2 reads FYNNEI. Trimming at V came to 5 bases and at J to 0 bases, leaving 9 bases not matched to a gene. CDR3 length: 18 amino acids. This CDR3 reads CASSKTSGGLRSTDTQYF. Here the CDR3 DNA reads TGTGCCAGCAGTAAGACTAGCGGGGGCCTCAGGAGCACAGATACGCAGTATTTT.